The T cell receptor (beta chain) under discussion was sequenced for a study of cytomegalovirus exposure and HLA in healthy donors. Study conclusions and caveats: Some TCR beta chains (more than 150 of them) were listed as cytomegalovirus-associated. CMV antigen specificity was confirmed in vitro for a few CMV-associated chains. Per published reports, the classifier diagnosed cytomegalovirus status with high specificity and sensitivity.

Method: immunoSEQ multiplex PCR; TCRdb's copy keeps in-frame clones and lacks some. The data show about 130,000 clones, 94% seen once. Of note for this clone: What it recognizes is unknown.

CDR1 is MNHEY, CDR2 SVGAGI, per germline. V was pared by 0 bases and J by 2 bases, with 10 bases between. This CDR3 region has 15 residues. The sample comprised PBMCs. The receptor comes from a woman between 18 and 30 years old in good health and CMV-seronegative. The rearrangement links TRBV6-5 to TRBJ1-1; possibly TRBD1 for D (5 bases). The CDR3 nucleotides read TGTGCCAGCAGTTACTCGATAGGGGAAAACACTGAAGCTTTCTTT. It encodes CASSYSIGENTEAFF.